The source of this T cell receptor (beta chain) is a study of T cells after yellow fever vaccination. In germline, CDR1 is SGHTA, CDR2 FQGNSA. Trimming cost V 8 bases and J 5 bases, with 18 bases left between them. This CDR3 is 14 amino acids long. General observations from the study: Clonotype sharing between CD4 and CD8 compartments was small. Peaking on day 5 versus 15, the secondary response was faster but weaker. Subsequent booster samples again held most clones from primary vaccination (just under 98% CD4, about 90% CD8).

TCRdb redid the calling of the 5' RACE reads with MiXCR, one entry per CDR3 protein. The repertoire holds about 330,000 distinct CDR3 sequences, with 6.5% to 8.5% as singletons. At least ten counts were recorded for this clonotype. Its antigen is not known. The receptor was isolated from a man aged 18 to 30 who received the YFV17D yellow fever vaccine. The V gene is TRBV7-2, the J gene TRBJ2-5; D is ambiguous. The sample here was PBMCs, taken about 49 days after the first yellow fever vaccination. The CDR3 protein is CASSPARSSETQYF. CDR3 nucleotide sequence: TGTGCCAGCTCCCCGGCTCGGTCTTCCGAGACCCAGTACTTC.